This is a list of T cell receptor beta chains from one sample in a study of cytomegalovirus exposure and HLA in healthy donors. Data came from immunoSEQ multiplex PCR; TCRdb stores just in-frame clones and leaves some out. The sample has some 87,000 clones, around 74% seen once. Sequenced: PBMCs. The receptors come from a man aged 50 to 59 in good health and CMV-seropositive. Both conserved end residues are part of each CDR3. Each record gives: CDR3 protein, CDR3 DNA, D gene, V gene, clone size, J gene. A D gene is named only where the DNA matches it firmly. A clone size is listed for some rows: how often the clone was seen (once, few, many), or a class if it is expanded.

CDR3: CASRQGSVDTQYF; DNA: TGCGCCAGCAGACAGGGCTCGGTAGATACGCAGTATTTT; D: .; V: TRBV5-1; size: .; J: TRBJ2-3
CDR3: CASSYVGDTQYF; DNA: TGTGCCAGCAGTTACGTCGGGGATACGCAGTATTTT; D: .; V: TRBV6-5; size: .; J: TRBJ2-3
CDR3: CASSPGGTGVSSEAFF; DNA: TGTGCCAGCTCCCCAGGAGGTACAGGGGTGTCTTCTGAAGCTTTCTTT; D: TRBD1; V: TRBV18; size: .; J: TRBJ1-1
CDR3: CASSPSPQGVETQYF; DNA: TGTGCCAGCAGCCCCTCACCGCAGGGGGTGGAGACCCAGTACTTC; D: TRBD1; V: TRBV7-3; size: once; J: TRBJ2-5
CDR3: CASSYSSAVGSPLHF; DNA: TGTGCCAGCAGTTATTCGTCCGCGGTCGGTTCACCCCTCCACTTT; D: .; V: TRBV6-5; size: .; J: TRBJ1-6
CDR3: CASSLLTGGYGNTIYF; DNA: TGTGCCAGCAGCTTACTTACCGGAGGGTATGGAAACACCATATATTTT; D: .; V: TRBV11-2; size: .; J: TRBJ1-3
CDR3: CASSETAQGDYGYTF; DNA: TGTGCCAGCAGCGAGACAGCCCAAGGGGACTATGGCTACACCTTC; D: .; V: TRBV7-9; size: .; J: TRBJ1-2
CDR3: CASSRTGTSGSTDTQYF; DNA: TGTGCCAGCAGCCGAACCGGGACTAGCGGTTCCACAGATACGCAGTATTTT; D: TRBD2; V: TRBV4-2; size: .; J: TRBJ2-3
CDR3: CASSPSAGGAFF; DNA: TGTGCCAGCAGCCCGTCGGCCGGGGGAGCTTTCTTT; D: .; V: TRBV7-2; size: .; J: TRBJ1-1
CDR3: CAISDRTGANDGYTF; DNA: TGTGCCATCAGTGATAGGACAGGGGCGAATGATGGCTACACCTTC; D: TRBD1; V: TRBV10-3; size: .; J: TRBJ1-2
CDR3: CASSPYINLNTEAFF; DNA: TGTGCCAGCAGCCCCTATATTAATTTGAACACTGAAGCTTTCTTT; D: .; V: TRBV7-9; size: .; J: TRBJ1-1
CDR3: CSVGQGAAYEQYF; DNA: TGCAGCGTTGGACAGGGGGCTGCCTACGAGCAGTACTTC; D: TRBD1; V: TRBV29-1; size: .; J: TRBJ2-7
CDR3: CASSYSASENSPLHF; DNA: TGTGCCAGCAGTTATAGCGCATCCGAGAATTCACCCCTCCACTTT; D: .; V: TRBV6-6; size: .; J: TRBJ1-6
CDR3: CASRLAKKADNEQFF; DNA: TGTGCCAGCAGATTAGCGAAGAAGGCGGACAATGAGCAGTTCTTC; D: .; V: TRBV7-2; size: once; J: TRBJ2-1
CDR3: CASRSQGNSPLHF; DNA: TGTGCCAGCAGGAGCCAGGGGAATTCACCCCTCCACTTT; D: .; V: TRBV28; size: .; J: TRBJ1-6
CDR3: CAGQGNTEAFF; DNA: TGTGCCGGACAGGGGAACACTGAAGCTTTCTTT; D: TRBD1; V: TRBV2; size: once; J: TRBJ1-1
CDR3: CASSRGQGATEAFF; DNA: TGTGCCAGCAGCCGTGGACAGGGGGCAACTGAAGCTTTCTTT; D: TRBD1; V: TRBV7-2; size: .; J: TRBJ1-1
CDR3: CASSPLLSGGGNTEAFF; DNA: TGTGCCAGCAGTCCTCTTCTGTCCGGGGGAGGTAACACTGAAGCTTTCTTT; D: .; V: TRBV27; size: .; J: TRBJ1-1
CDR3: CATSRPGQGTYEQYF; DNA: TGTGCCACCAGCAGACCAGGACAGGGTACCTACGAGCAGTACTTC; D: TRBD1; V: TRBV15; size: .; J: TRBJ2-7
CDR3: CASSGAGGTSGGEQYF; DNA: TGTGCCAGCAGCGGGGCTGGGGGGACTAGCGGGGGCGAGCAGTACTTC; D: TRBD2; V: TRBV5-4; size: once; J: TRBJ2-7
CDR3: CAWSGQGRNYGYTF; DNA: TGTGCCTGGAGTGGACAGGGGAGAAACTATGGCTACACCTTC; D: TRBD1; V: TRBV30; size: .; J: TRBJ1-2
CDR3: CASSGVSAGTATEAFF; DNA: TGCGCCAGCAGCGGTGTCTCAGCCGGGACAGCCACTGAAGCTTTCTTT; D: TRBD1; V: TRBV5-1; size: once; J: TRBJ1-1
CDR3: CASSSTGNTEAFF; DNA: TGTGCCAGCAGTTCTACAGGGAACACTGAAGCTTTCTTT; D: .; V: TRBV7-3; size: once; J: TRBJ1-1
CDR3: CASSSRGARTATQYF; DNA: TGTGCCAGCAGTTCGCGGGGGGCAAGAACAGCTACGCAGTATTTT; D: TRBD2; V: TRBV6-5; size: once; J: TRBJ2-3
CDR3: CASSGARDGYTF; DNA: TGCGCCAGCAGTGGCGCTCGGGATGGCTACACCTTC; D: .; V: TRBV10-2; size: .; J: TRBJ1-2
CDR3: CATSRERSASVYNEQYF; DNA: TGTGCCACCAGCAGAGAAAGGTCCGCTAGCGTATACAACGAGCAGTACTTC; D: .; V: TRBV15; size: .; J: TRBJ2-7
CDR3: CASSIGRDSGSPLHF; DNA: TGTGCCAGTAGTATAGGCCGGGACAGCGGATCACCCCTCCACTTT; D: TRBD1; V: TRBV19; size: .; J: TRBJ1-6
CDR3: CASSPSGTPYNEQFF; DNA: TGTGCCAGCAGTCCCTCCGGGACTCCCTACAATGAGCAGTTCTTC; D: .; V: TRBV27; size: .; J: TRBJ2-1
CDR3: CSARDQVLAFF; DNA: TGCAGTGCTAGAGATCAGGTACTCGCTTTCTTT; D: .; V: TRBV20-1; size: few; J: TRBJ1-1
CDR3: CASSYYGTYTDTQYF; DNA: TGTGCCAGCAGCTACTACGGGACTTACACGGATACGCAGTATTTT; D: .; V: TRBV7-2; size: .; J: TRBJ2-3
CDR3: CASMPGSSYEQYF; DNA: TGTGCCAGCATGCCGGGAAGCTCCTACGAGCAGTACTTC; D: .; V: TRBV6-1; size: .; J: TRBJ2-7
CDR3: CASSNREYSNQPQNF; DNA: TGTGCCAGTAGCAACAGGGAGTATAGCAATCAGCCCCAGAATTTT; D: .; V: TRBV19; size: .; J: TRBJ1-5
CDR3: CATSRDTGANVLTF; DNA: TGTGCCACCAGCAGAGATACTGGGGCCAACGTCCTGACTTTC; D: .; V: TRBV15; size: .; J: TRBJ2-6
CDR3: CASSIARDSREQYF; DNA: TGTGCCAGTAGTATTGCCAGGGACAGTCGCGAGCAGTACTTC; D: TRBD1; V: TRBV19; size: .; J: TRBJ2-7
CDR3: CASSNRDILTPGKLFF; DNA: TGTGCCAGTAGTAACCGGGACATCCTCACCCCTGGAAAACTGTTTTTT; D: .; V: TRBV19; size: .; J: TRBJ1-4
CDR3: CASGPQETQYF; DNA: TGTGCCAGTGGGCCCCAAGAGACCCAGTACTTC; D: .; V: TRBV19; size: once; J: TRBJ2-5
CDR3: CASSMGQVNTEAFF; DNA: TGTGCCAGTAGTATGGGACAGGTTAACACTGAAGCTTTCTTT; D: TRBD1; V: TRBV19; size: .; J: TRBJ1-1
CDR3: CASSQTSGGTTDTQYF; DNA: TGCGCCAGCAGCCAAACAAGCGGGGGGACTACAGATACGCAGTATTTT; D: TRBD2; V: TRBV4-3; size: .; J: TRBJ2-3
CDR3: CASSDGTIRDTQYF; DNA: TGTGCCAGCAGCGACGGGACAATTAGAGATACGCAGTATTTT; D: .; V: TRBV7-2; size: .; J: TRBJ2-3
CDR3: CASRSQANSPLHF; DNA: TGTGCCAGCAGGTCACAGGCGAATTCACCCCTCCACTTT; D: .; V: TRBV2; size: once; J: TRBJ1-6
CDR3: CACARTGDTEAFF; DNA: TGTGCCTGCGCCCGGACAGGAGACACTGAAGCTTTCTTT; D: TRBD1; V: TRBV30; size: .; J: TRBJ1-1